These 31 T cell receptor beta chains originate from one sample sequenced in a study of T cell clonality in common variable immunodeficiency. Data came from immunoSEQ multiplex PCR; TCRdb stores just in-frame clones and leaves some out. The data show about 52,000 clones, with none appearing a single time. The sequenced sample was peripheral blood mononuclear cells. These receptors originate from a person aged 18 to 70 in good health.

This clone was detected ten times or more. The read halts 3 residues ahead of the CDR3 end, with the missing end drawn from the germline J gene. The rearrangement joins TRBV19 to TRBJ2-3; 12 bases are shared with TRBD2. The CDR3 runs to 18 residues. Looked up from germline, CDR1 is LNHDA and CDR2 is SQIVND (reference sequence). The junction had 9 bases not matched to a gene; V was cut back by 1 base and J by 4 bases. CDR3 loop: CASSIGPLAGGLADTQYF. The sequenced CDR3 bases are TGTGCCAGTAGTATAGGTCCCCTAGCGGGGGGGCTGGCAGATACG.

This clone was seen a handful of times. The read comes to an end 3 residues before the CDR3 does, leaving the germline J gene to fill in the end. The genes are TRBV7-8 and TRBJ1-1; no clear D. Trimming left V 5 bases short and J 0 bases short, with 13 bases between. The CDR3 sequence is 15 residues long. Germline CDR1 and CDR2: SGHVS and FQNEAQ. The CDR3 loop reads CASSRATALNTEAFF. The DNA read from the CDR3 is TGTGCCAGCAGCCGAGCCACAGCTCTGAACACTGAA.

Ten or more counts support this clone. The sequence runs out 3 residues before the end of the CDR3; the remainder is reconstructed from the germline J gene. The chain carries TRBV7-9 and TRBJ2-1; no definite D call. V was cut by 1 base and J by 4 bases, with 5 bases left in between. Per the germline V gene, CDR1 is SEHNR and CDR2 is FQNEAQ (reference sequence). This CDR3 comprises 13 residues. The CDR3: CASSLDSYNEQFF. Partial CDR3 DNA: TGTGCCAGCAGCTTAGACAGTTACAATGAG.

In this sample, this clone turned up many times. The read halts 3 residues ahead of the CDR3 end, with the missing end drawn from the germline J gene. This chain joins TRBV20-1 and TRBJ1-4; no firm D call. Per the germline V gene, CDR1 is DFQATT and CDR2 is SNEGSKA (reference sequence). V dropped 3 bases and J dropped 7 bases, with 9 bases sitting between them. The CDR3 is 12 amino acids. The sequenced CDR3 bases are TGCAGTGCTAGGGCATCAGTTGAAAAA. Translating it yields CSARASVEK. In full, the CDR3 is CSARASVEKLFF.

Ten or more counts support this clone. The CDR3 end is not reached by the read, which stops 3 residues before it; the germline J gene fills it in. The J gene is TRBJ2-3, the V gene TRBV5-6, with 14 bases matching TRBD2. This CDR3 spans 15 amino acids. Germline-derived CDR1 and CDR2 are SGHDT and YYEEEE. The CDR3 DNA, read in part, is TGTGCCAGCAGTCCCGGACTAGCGGGGGGAGGGACG. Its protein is CASSPGLAGGGT. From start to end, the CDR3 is CASSPGLAGGGTQYF.

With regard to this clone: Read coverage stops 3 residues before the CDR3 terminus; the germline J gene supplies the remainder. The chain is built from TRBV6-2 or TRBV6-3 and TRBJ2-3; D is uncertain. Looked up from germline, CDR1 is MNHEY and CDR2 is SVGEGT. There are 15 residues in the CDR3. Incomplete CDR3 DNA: TGTGCCAGCAGTTACTCGACGTTTAGCAATCAGCCG. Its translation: CASSYSTFSNQP. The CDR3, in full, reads CASSYSTFSNQPQYF.

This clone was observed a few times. The sequenced part of the CDR3 DNA is TGTGCCAGCAGTGAGTCTTGGGGGGACGAG. It encodes CASSESWGDE. The entire CDR3 protein reads CASSESWGDEQYF. V usage is TRBV2 and J usage is TRBJ2-7, with D perhaps TRBD2 (6 bases). The CDR3 end falls 3 residues outside the read, so it is completed with the germline J gene. Germline CDR1 and CDR2: SNHLY and FYNNEI. The CDR3 covers 13 residues. Trimming took 3 bases from V and 5 from J, leaving 11 bases between them.

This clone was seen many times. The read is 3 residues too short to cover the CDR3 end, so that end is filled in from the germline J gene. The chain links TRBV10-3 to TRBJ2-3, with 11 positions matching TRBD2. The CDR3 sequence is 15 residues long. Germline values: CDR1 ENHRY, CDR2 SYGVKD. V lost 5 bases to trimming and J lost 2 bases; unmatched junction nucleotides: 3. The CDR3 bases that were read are TGTGCCATCAGTCTAGCGGGAGGAAACACAGATACG. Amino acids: CAISLAGGNTDT. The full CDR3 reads CAISLAGGNTDTQYF.

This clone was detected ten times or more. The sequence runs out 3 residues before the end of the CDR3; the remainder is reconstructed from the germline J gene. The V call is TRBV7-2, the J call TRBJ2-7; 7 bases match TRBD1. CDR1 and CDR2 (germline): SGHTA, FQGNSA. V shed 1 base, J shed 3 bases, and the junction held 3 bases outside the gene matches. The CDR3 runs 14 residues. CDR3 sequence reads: CASSLVGQDYEQYF. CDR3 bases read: TGTGCCAGCAGCTTAGTTGGACAGGACTACGAG.

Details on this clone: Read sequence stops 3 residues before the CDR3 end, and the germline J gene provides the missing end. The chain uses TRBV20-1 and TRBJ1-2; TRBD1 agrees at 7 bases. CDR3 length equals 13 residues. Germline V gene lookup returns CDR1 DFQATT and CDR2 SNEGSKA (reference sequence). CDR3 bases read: TGCAGTGCTTCACGACAGGGCGCGGACGGC. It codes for CSASRQGADG. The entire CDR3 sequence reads CSASRQGADGYTF.

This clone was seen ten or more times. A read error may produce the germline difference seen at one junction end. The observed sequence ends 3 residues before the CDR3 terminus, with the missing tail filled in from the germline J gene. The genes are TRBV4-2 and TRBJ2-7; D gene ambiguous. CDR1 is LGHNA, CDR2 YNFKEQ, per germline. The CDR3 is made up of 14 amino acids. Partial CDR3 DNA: TGCGCCAGCAGCCAAGGTCAGGAGTCCTACGAG. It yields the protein CASSQGQESYE. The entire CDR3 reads CASSQGQESYEQYF.

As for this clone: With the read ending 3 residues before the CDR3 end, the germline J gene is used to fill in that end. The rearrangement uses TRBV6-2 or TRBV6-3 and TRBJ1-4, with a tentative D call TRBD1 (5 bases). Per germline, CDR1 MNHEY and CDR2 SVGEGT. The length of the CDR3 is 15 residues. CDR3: CASSGVYSGANVLFF. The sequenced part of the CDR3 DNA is TGTGCCAGCAGTGGGGTCTACTCTGGGGCCAACGTA.

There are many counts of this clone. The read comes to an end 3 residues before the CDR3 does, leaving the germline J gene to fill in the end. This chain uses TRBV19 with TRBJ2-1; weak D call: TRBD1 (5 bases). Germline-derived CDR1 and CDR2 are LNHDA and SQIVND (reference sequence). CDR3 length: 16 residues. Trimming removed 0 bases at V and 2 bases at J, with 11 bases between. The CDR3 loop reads CASSIELQEPYNEQFF. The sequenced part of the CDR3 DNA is TGTGCCAGTAGTATAGAATTACAGGAGCCCTACAATGAG.

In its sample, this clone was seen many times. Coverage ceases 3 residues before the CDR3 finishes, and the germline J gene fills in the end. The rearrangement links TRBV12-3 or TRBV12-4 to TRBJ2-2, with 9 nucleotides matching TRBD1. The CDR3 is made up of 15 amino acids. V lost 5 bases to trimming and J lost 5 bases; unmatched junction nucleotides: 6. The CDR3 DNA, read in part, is TGTGCCAGCAGTGGCAGGACAGGGGTGACCGGGGAG. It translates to CASSGRTGVTGE. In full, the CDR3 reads CASSGRTGVTGELFF.

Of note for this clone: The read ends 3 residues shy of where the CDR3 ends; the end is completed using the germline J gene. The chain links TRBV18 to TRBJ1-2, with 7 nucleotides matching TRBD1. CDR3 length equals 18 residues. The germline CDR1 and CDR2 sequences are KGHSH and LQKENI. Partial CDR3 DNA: TGTGCCAGCTCCCCAGGGACAGCCACCTCTCTAGCCAAAAACATC. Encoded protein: CASSPGTATSLAKNI. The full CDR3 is CASSPGTATSLAKNIYTF. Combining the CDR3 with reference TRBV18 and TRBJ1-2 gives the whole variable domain NAGVMQNPRHLVRRRGQEARLRCSPMKGHSHVYWYRQLPEEGLKFMVYLQKENIIDESGMPKERFSAEFPKEGPSILRIQQVVRGDSAAYFCASSPGTATSLAKNIYTFGSGTRLTVV.

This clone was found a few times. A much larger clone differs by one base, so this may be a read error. CDR3 DNA (partial): TGTGCCAGTAGTGGTGTGCGGCCGCCG. Amino acid sequence: CASSGVRPP. The whole CDR3 reads CASSGVRPPQYF. The chain combines TRBV19 with TRBJ2-3; D unresolved. Read coverage stops 3 residues before the CDR3 terminus; the germline J gene supplies the remainder. Germline V gives CDR1 LNHDA, CDR2 SQIVND (reference sequence). The CDR3 covers 12 residues.

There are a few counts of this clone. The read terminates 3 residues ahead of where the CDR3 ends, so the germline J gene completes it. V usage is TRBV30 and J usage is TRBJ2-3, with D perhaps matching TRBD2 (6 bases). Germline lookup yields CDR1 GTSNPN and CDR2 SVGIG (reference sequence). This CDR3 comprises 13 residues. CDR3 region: CAWSAGENQPQYF. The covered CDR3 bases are TGTGCCTGGAGTGCGGGGGAAAATCAGCCG. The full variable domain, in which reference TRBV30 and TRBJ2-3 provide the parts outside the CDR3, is SQTIHQWPATLVQPVGSPLSLECTVEGTSNPNLYWYRQAAGRGLQLLFYSVGIGQISSEVPQNLSASRPQDRQFILSSKKLLLSDSGFYLCAWSAGENQPQYFGPGTRLTVL.

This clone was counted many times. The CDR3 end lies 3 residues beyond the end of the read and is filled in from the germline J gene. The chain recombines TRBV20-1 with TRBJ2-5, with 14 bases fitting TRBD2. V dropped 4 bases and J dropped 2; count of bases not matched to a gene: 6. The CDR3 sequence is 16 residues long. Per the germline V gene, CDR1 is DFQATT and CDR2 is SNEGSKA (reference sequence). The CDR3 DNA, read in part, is TGCAGTGCTAAATTCGGACTAGCGGGGGGACAAGAGACC. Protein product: CSAKFGLAGGQET. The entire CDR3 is CSAKFGLAGGQETQYF.

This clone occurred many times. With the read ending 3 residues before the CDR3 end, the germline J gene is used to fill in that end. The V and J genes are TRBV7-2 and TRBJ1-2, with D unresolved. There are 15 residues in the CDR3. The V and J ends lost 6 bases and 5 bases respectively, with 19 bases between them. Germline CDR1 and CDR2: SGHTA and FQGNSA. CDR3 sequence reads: CASRSRDAVFYGYTF. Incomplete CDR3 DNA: TGTGCCAGCAGATCGCGGGATGCGGTGTTTTATGGC.

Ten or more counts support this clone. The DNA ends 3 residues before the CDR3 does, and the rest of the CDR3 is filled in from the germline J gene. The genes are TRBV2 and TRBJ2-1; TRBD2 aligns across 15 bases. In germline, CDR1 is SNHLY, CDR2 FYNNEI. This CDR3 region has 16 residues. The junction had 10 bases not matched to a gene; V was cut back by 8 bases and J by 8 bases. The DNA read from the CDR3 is TGTGCCAGCTCAGGACTAGCGGGGGGGCCGGTGGATGAG. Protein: CASSGLAGGPVDE. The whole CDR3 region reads CASSGLAGGPVDEQFF.

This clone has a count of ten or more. The part of the CDR3 DNA that was read is TGCAGTGCTAAAAACGACAGGGGGTACAATGAG. Its translation: CSAKNDRGYNE. The CDR3 as a whole reads CSAKNDRGYNEQFF. The chain employs TRBV20-1 and TRBJ2-1; 9 nucleotides align to TRBD1. The CDR3 end falls 3 residues outside the read, so it is completed with the germline J gene. Looked up from germline, CDR1 is DFQATT and CDR2 is SNEGSKA (reference sequence). V lost 4 bases to trimming and J lost 4 bases; unmatched junction nucleotides: 5. The CDR3 spans 14 residues.

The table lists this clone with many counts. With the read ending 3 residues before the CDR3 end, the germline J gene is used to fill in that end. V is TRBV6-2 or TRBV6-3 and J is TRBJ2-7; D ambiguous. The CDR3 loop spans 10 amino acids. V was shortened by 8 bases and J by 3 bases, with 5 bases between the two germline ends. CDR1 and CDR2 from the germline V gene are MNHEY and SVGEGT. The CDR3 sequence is CASGLYEQYF. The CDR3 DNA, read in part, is TGTGCCAGCGGCCTCTACGAG.

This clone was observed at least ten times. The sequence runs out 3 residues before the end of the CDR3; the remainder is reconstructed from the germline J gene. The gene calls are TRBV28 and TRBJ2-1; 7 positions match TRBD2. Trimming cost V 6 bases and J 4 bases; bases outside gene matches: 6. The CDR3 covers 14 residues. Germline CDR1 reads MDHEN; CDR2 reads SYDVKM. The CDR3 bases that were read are TGTGCCAGCAGCCCTCCAGCGGGGTACAATGAG. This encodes CASSPPAGYNE. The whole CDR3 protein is CASSPPAGYNEQFF.

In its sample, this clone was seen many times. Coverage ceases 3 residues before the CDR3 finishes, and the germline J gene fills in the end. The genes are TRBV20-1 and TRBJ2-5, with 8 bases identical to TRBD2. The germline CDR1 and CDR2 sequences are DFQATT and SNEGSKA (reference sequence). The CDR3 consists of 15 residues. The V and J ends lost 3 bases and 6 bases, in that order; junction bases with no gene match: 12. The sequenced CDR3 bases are TGCAGTGCTAGGTTCGGGGGGGGGACTCAAAAGACC. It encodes CSARFGGGTQKT. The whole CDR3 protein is CSARFGGGTQKTQYF.

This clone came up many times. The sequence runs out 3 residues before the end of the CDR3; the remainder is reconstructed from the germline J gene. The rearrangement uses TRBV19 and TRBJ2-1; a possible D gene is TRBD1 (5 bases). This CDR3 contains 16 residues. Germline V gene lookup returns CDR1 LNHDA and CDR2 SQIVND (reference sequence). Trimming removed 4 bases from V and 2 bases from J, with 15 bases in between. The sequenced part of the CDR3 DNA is TGTGCCAGTAGTACCAGGGCTTCGAAGACCTACAATGAG. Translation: CASSTRASKTYNE. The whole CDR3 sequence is CASSTRASKTYNEQFF.

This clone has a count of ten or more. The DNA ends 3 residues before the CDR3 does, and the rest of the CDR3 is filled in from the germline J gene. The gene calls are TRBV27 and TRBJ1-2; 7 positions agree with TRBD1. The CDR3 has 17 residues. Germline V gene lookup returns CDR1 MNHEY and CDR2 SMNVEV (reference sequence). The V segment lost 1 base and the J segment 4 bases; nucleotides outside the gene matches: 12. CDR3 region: CASSLFSGTENFYGYTF. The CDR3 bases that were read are TGTGCCAGCAGTTTATTCAGCGGGACAGAGAATTTCTATGGC.

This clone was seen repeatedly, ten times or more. CDR3 DNA (partial): TGTGCCAGCAGCGCGACTAGACTGGAGACC. The encoded protein is CASSATRLET. The full-length CDR3 reads as CASSATRLETQYF. The V and J genes are TRBV2 and TRBJ2-5; a weak D match, TRBD2 (6 bases). The CDR3 end is not reached by the read, which stops 3 residues before it; the germline J gene fills it in. V was trimmed by 6 bases and J by 5 bases, leaving 13 bases between them. Germline V lookup: CDR1 SNHLY, CDR2 FYNNEI. CDR3 length: 13 residues.

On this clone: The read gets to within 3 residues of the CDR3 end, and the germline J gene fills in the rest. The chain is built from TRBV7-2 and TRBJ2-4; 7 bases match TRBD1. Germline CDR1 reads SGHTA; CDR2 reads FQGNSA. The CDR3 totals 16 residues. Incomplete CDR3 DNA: TGTGCCAGCAGCTTAGCCCTGACAGGGATGGGGCAGCCT. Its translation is CASSLALTGMGQP. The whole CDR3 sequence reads CASSLALTGMGQPQYF.

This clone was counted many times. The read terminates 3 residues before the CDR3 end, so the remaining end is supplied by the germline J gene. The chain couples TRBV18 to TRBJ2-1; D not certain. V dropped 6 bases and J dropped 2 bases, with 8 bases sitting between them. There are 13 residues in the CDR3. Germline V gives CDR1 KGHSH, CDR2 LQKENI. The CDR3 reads CASSRDPYNEQFF. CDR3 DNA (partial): TGTGCCAGCTCCCGCGATCCCTACAATGAG. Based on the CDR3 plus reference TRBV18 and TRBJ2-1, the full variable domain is NAGVMQNPRHLVRRRGQEARLRCSPMKGHSHVYWYRQLPEEGLKFMVYLQKENIIDESGMPKERFSAEFPKEGPSILRIQQVVRGDSAAYFCASSRDPYNEQFFGPGTRLTVL.

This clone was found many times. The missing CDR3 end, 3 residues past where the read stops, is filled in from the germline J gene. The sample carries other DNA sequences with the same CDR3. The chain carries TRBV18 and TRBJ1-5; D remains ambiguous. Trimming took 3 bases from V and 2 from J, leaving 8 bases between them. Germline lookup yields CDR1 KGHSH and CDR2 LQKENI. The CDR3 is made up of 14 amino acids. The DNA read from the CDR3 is TGTGCCAGCTCACCGGCAGGAGGCAATCAGCCC. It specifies CASSPAGGNQP. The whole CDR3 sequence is CASSPAGGNQPQHF. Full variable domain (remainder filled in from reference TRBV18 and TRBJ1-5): NAGVMQNPRHLVRRRGQEARLRCSPMKGHSHVYWYRQLPEEGLKFMVYLQKENIIDESGMPKERFSAEFPKEGPSILRIQQVVRGDSAAYFCASSPAGGNQPQHFGDGTRLSIL.

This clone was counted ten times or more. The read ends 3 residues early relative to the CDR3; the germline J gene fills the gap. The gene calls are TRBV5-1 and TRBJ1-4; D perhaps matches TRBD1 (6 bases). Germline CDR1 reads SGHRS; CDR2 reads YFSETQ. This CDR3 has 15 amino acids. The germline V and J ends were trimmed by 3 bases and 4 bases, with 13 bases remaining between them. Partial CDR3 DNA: TGCGCCAGCAGCTACTACGGGACAAATAATGAAAAA. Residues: CASSYYGTNNEK. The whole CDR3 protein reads CASSYYGTNNEKLFF.